The present T cell receptor beta chain was sequenced within a study of OX40 agonist ivuxolimab in advanced cancers. This CDR3 spans 15 amino acids. Sequencing used immunoSEQ multiplex PCR; TCRdb keeps in-frame clones, though not all of them. This repertoire shows 53,000 or so clones, approximately 79% found once; its top ten account for 2.4%. The clonotype comes from an adult with an advanced solid tumor such as melanoma, head and neck, liver or kidney cancer. The chain recombines TRBV12-2 with TRBJ2-1; the D segment call TRBD1 is taken from the table without a DNA check. TRBV12-2 has pseudogene status. The specimen comprised CD4+ or CD8+ T cells sorted from blood, sampled in a trial of the OX40 agonist ivuxolimab. The CDR3 sequence: CAAASRGSSYNEQFF. As DNA, the CDR3 is TGTGCAGCCGCAAGCAGGGGGAGCTCCTACAATGAGCAGTTCTTC.